These 24 T cell receptor beta chains share one sample of origin, sequenced in a study of T cell repertoires in cytomegalovirus infection. No antigen has been identified for these receptors. TCRdb fed the reads into MiXCR, producing one record per CDR3 protein. The sample holds roughly 800,000 distinct CDR3 sequences, 25% to 35% seen once. The sample consisted of cultured CD8+ T cells from PBMCs, taken from culture after CMV antigen stimulation. These receptors were taken from a human donor in good health (CMV status not recorded). Some clones in this sample may be carry-over from other donors' samples.

This clonotype was recorded at least ten times. The chain joins TRBV7-6 to TRBJ1-1; D is undetermined. Between the trimmed V and J ends, which lost 5 bases and 5 bases, there was a span of 12 bases. This CDR3 spans 13 amino acids. The germline gives CDR1 SGHVS, CDR2 FNYEAQ. The CDR3: CASSRRTGTEAFF. The CDR3 coding sequence is TGTGCCAGCAGCCGCAGGACGGGAACTGAAGCTTTCTTT. Together with reference TRBV7-6 and TRBJ1-1, the CDR3 gives the full variable domain: GAGVSQSPRYKVTKRGQDVALRCDPISGHVSLYWYRQALGQGPEFLTYFNYEAQQDKSGLPNDRFSAERPEGSISTLTIQRTEQRDSAMYRCASSRRTGTEAFFGQGTRLTVV.

V and J are TRBV10-3 and TRBJ1-5; 11 bases fit TRBD1. The V segment lost 4 bases and the J segment 2 bases; nucleotides outside the gene matches: 7. The CDR3 runs 17 residues. Per the germline V gene, CDR1 is ENHRY and CDR2 is SYGVKD. CDR3 nucleotides: TGTGCCATCAGTGGAGGGACAGGGGGGGGAGGCAATCAGCCCCAGCATTTT. It codes for CAISGGTGGGGNQPQHF.

This clonotype appeared a few times. V and J are TRBV6-5 and TRBJ1-1; unclear D gene. The CDR3 spans 16 residues. Trimming removed 2 bases at V and 3 bases at J, with 16 bases between. The germline gives CDR1 MNHEY, CDR2 SVGAGI. The CDR3 loop is CASSYGSSLGYTEAFF. CDR3 bases: TGTGCCAGCAGTTACGGCAGTTCCCTAGGGTACACTGAAGCTTTCTTT.

This chain uses TRBV12-3 or TRBV12-4 with TRBJ2-1, with D perhaps TRBD2 (7 bases). CDR3 length: 16 amino acids. The germline V and J ends were trimmed by 7 bases and 0 bases, with 16 bases remaining between them. In DNA, the CDR3 is TGTGCCAGCACCAAGGGGGGGGATCCCTCCTACAATGAGCAGTTCTTC. It encodes CASTKGGDPSYNEQFF.

This clonotype has ten or more counts. The chain couples TRBV7-3 to TRBJ2-4; D possibly uses TRBD1 or TRBD2 (7 bases each). From germline, CDR1 is SGHTA and CDR2 FQGTGA. The CDR3 has 23 residues. V lost 5 bases and J lost 6, with 41 bases in between. The chain's CDR3 is CASSPSPTPPPGRGRGGTNIQYF. The CDR3 nucleotides read TGTGCCAGCAGCCCCTCGCCCACTCCTCCCCCTGGGAGGGGGCGAGGAGGAACAAACATTCAGTACTTC.

The chain couples TRBV5-5 to TRBJ1-6; tentative D call: TRBD1 (6 bases). CDR1 and CDR2 (germline): SGHKS, YYEKEE (reference sequence). V lost 0 bases and J lost 6, with 16 bases in between. The CDR3 loop spans 17 amino acids. CDR3 loop: CASSLVALRDTNSPLHF. For the CDR3, the DNA is TGTGCCAGCAGCTTGGTGGCTTTGCGGGACACTAATTCACCCCTCCACTTT.

The chain's CDR3 is CASSSPGLATDTQYF. The CDR3 DNA reads as TGCGCCAGCAGCTCTCCGGGACTAGCGACAGATACGCAGTATTTT. V gene TRBV5-1 combines with J gene TRBJ2-3, with TRBD2 identical over 10 bases. V gave up 3 bases and J gave up 3 bases; unmatched junction bases: 4. The CDR3 runs to 15 residues. Germline V gene sequence: CDR1 SGHRS, CDR2 YFSETQ. The full variable domain, in which reference TRBV5-1 and TRBJ2-3 provide the parts outside the CDR3, is KAGVTQTPRYLIKTRGQQVTLSCSPISGHRSVSWYQQTPGQGLQFLFEYFSETQRNKGNFPGRFSGRQFSNSRSEMNVSTLELGDSALYLCASSSPGLATDTQYFGPGTRLTVL.

This clonotype was observed a few times. The chain is built from TRBV19 and TRBJ1-4, with D uncertain. The CDR3 loop spans 10 amino acids. V was shortened by 6 bases and J by 5 bases, with 1 base between the two germline ends. CDR1 and CDR2 (germline): LNHDA, SQIVND (reference sequence). Here the CDR3 reads CASSNEKLFF. The DNA of the CDR3 is TGTGCCAGTAGCAATGAAAAACTGTTTTTT.

The rearrangement uses TRBV12-3 or TRBV12-4 and TRBJ2-6, with D uncertain. This CDR3 contains 15 residues. V lost 2 bases and J lost 0, with 5 bases in between. The CDR3 nucleotides are TGTGCCAGCAGTTTAATCCCCTCTGGGGCCAACGTCCTGACTTTC. It specifies CASSLIPSGANVLTF.

The rearrangement links TRBV6-5 to TRBJ1-1; perhaps TRBD1 as D (6 bases). Deletions cut 4 bases from V and 2 bases from J, with 14 bases between. CDR3 length: 15 amino acids. Germline loops: CDR1 MNHEY, CDR2 SVGAGI. The CDR3 reads CASSFLEGGNTEAFF. CDR3 bases: TGTGCCAGCAGTTTTCTCGAGGGGGGCAACACTGAAGCTTTCTTT.

This clonotype was observed a few times. The chain has TRBV6-5 and TRBJ2-3; D gene ambiguous. The length of the CDR3 is 11 residues. Germline V gene data show CDR1 as MNHEY and CDR2 as SVGAGI. The germline V and J ends were trimmed by 10 bases and 3 bases, with 8 bases remaining between them. This CDR3 reads CATTQTDTQYF. CDR3 nucleotide sequence: TGTGCCACCACTCAGACAGATACGCAGTATTTT.

The table lists this clonotype with many counts. The chain is built from TRBV7-2 and TRBJ1-5; D is uncertain. Trimming removed 0 bases at V and 9 bases at J, with 12 bases between. This CDR3 region has 14 residues. Looked up from germline, CDR1 is SGHTA and CDR2 is FQGNSA. The CDR3 region has the DNA TGTGCCAGCAGCTTAGCGCCAGCAGGCGGGCCCCAGCATTTT. Amino acid sequence: CASSLAPAGGPQHF.

In its sample, this clonotype was seen a few times. The chain employs TRBV6-6 and TRBJ1-5; D not resolved. The CDR3 covers 13 residues. V was pared by 8 bases and J by 11 bases, with 19 bases between. The germline gives CDR1 MNHNY, CDR2 SVGAGI (reference sequence). The CDR3 region is CASHNDTAKTQHF. CDR3 nucleotides: TGTGCCAGCCACAATGACACGGCGAAGACCCAGCATTTT.

The chain combines TRBV9 with TRBJ2-1; weak D call: TRBD1 (5 bases). V shed 0 bases and J shed 7 bases, with 11 bases lying between them. The CDR3 runs to 14 residues. Germline lookup yields CDR1 SGDLS and CDR2 YYNGEE. The CDR3 sequence is CASSVAGRVNEQFF. The CDR3 DNA reads as TGTGCCAGCAGCGTAGCAGGCAGGGTTAATGAGCAGTTCTTC.

This clonotype turned up a few times. This chain joins TRBV13 and TRBJ1-2, with 8 bases matching TRBD1. Germline V gene data show CDR1 as PRHDT and CDR2 as FYEKMQ (reference sequence). The junction had 11 bases not matched to a gene; V was cut back by 0 bases and J by 8 bases. CDR3 length: 16 amino acids. CDR3 in DNA: TGTGCCAGCAGCTTAGGCCTACGGACAGGGTTCAAAGGCTACACCTTC. Amino acid sequence: CASSLGLRTGFKGYTF. The variable domain in full, completed from reference TRBV13 and TRBJ1-2, reads AAGVIQSPRHLIKEKRETATLKCYPIPRHDTVYWYQQGPGQDPQFLISFYEKMQSDKGSIPDRFSAQQFSDYHSELNMSSLELGDSALYFCASSLGLRTGFKGYTFGSGTRLTVV.

The V and J genes are TRBV15 and TRBJ2-1, with a tentative D call TRBD1 (6 bases). V was clipped by 6 bases and J by 4 bases, with 22 bases between them. Germline-derived CDR1 and CDR2 are LNHNV and YYDKDF (reference sequence). The CDR3 runs 17 residues. The CDR3 sequence: CATRGPTTQTGYNEQFF. The DNA of the CDR3 is TGTGCCACCAGAGGCCCCACCACTCAAACAGGGTACAATGAGCAGTTCTTC. The variable domain in full, with the rest retrieved from reference TRBV15 and TRBJ2-1, is DAMVIQNPRYQVTQFGKPVTLSCSQTLNHNVMYWYQQKSSQAPKLLFHYYDKDFNNEADTPDNFQSRRPNTSFCFLDIRSPGLGDTAMYLCATRGPTTQTGYNEQFFGPGTRLTVL.

This clonotype was counted a few times. The chain employs TRBV9 and TRBJ2-2, with 10 bases identical to TRBD2. Trimming at V came to 4 bases and at J to 4 bases, leaving 10 bases not matched to a gene. The CDR3 is made up of 17 amino acids. Germline-derived CDR1 and CDR2 are SGDLS and YYNGEE. The CDR3 is CASSTPTSGEITGELFF. In DNA, the CDR3 is TGTGCCAGCAGCACGCCAACTAGCGGGGAGATCACCGGGGAGCTGTTTTTT.

The rearrangement joins TRBV25-1 to TRBJ1-1; tentative D call: TRBD1 (6 bases). CDR3 size: 20 residues. V lost 2 bases and J 0 bases, leaving 25 bases between the germline ends. Per germline, CDR1 MGHDK and CDR2 SYGVNS. CDR3 in DNA: TGTGCCAGCAGTGAACAAAACCTGGGACACCTTACCGGCATGAACACTGAAGCTTTCTTT. Its translation: CASSEQNLGHLTGMNTEAFF.

This clonotype was counted only a few times. The chain's CDR3 is CASSSQDRPNQPQHF. The CDR3, as DNA: TGTGCCAGCAGCTCCCAAGACAGGCCGAATCAGCCCCAGCATTTT. The chain carries TRBV7-9 and TRBJ1-5; the D gene is possibly TRBD1 (6 bases). CDR1 is SEHNR, CDR2 FQNEAQ, per germline (reference sequence). This CDR3 is built from 15 residues. Trimming removed 4 bases from V and 4 bases from J, with 14 bases in between.

The chain combines TRBV4-1 with TRBJ2-3, with 8 bases aligning to TRBD2. The CDR3 has 17 residues. Germline V gene sequence: CDR1 MGHRA, CDR2 YSYEKL. Trimming at V came to 3 bases and at J to 1 base, leaving 9 bases not matched to a gene. CDR3 protein: CASSQTAGGGGTDTQYF. The CDR3, as DNA: TGCGCCAGCAGCCAGACCGCGGGGGGAGGAGGCACAGATACGCAGTATTTT.

In its sample, this clonotype was seen a few times. CDR3 nucleotides: TGTGCCAGCAGCTCTCCTGGACTAGCGGGGGGAGATACGCAGTATTTT. Protein sequence: CASSSPGLAGGDTQYF. The rearrangement joins TRBV5-4 to TRBJ2-3, with 14 bases matching TRBD2. Losses at the gene ends were 3 bases for V and 5 bases for J; bases not matched to a gene: 5. This CDR3 is 16 amino acids long. Germline CDR1 and CDR2: SGHNT and YYREEE (reference sequence).

This sequence joins TRBV12-3 or TRBV12-4 and TRBJ1-5; maybe TRBD1 (5 bases). The CDR3 totals 14 residues. Between the trimmed V and J ends, which lost 3 bases and 6 bases, there was a span of 12 bases. CDR3 sequence (DNA): TGTGCCAGCAGTTTGAAGAGGGGCGGTCAGCCCCAGCATTTT. This gives the protein CASSLKRGGQPQHF.

The gene calls are TRBV15 and TRBJ2-1, with 8 bases identical to TRBD2. Trimming cost V 3 bases and J 5 bases; bases outside gene matches: 9. CDR3 size: 16 residues. The germline CDR1 and CDR2 sequences are LNHNV and YYDKDF (reference sequence). The CDR3 nucleotides read TGTGCCACCAGCAGGGACCGGCGGGGGGCGAACAATGAGCAGTTCTTC. Its translation: CATSRDRRGANNEQFF. Variable domain in full (rest from reference TRBV15 and TRBJ2-1): DAMVIQNPRYQVTQFGKPVTLSCSQTLNHNVMYWYQQKSSQAPKLLFHYYDKDFNNEADTPDNFQSRRPNTSFCFLDIRSPGLGDTAMYLCATSRDRRGANNEQFFGPGTRLTVL.

The chain recombines TRBV6-6 with TRBJ1-3; D gene ambiguous. V dropped 2 bases and J dropped 4 bases, with 12 bases sitting between them. The CDR3 sequence is 15 residues long. Germline-derived CDR1 and CDR2 are MNHNY and SVGAGI (reference sequence). The CDR3 loop reads CASSYVAGDGNTIYF. Written as DNA, the CDR3 is TGTGCCAGCAGTTACGTCGCGGGAGACGGAAACACCATATATTTT.